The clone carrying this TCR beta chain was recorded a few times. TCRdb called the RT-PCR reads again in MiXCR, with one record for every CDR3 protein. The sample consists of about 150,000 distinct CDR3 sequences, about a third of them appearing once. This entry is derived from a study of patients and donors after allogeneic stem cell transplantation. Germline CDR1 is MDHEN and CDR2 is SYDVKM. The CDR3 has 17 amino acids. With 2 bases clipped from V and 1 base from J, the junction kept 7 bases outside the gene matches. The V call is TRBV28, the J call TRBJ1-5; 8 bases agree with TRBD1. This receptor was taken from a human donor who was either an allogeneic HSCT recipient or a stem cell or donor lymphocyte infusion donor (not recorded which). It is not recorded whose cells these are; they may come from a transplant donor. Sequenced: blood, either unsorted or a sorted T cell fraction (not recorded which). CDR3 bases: TGTGCCAGCAGTTTACCCGGGGACAGGAGGAGCAATCAGCCCCAGCATTTT. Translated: CASSLPGDRRSNQPQHF.